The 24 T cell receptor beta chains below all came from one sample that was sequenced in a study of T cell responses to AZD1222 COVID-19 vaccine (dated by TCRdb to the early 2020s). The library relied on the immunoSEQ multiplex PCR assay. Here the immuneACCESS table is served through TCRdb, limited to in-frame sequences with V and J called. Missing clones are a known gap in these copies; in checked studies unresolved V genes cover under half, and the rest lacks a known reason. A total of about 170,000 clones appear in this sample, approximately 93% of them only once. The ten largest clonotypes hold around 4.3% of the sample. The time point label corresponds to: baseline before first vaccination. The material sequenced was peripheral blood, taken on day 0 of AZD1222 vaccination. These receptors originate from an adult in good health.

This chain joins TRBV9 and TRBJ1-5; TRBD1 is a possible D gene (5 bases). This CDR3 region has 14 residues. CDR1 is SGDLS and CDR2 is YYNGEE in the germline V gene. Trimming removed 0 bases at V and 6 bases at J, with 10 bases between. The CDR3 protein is CASSVGWGSQPQHF. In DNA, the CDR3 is TGTGCCAGCAGCGTAGGATGGGGGTCTCAGCCCCAGCATTTT.

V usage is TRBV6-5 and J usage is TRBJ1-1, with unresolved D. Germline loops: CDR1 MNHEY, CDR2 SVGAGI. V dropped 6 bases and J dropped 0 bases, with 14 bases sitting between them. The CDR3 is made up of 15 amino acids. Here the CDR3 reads CASRTRREMNTEAFF. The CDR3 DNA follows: TGTGCCAGCAGAACGCGAAGGGAAATGAACACTGAAGCTTTCTTT.

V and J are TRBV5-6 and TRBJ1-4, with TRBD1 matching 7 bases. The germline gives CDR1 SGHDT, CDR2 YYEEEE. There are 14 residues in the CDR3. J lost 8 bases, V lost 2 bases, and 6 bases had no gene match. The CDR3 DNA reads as TGTGCCAGCAGCTTAGGCAGGGGGACAGAAAAACTGTTTTTT. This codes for CASSLGRGTEKLFF. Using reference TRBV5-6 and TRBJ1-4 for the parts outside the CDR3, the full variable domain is DAGVTQSPTHLIKTRGQQVTLRCSPKSGHDTVSWYQQALGQGPQFIFQYYEEEERQRGNFPDRFSGHQFPNYSSELNVNALLLGDSALYLCASSLGRGTEKLFFGSGTQLSVL.

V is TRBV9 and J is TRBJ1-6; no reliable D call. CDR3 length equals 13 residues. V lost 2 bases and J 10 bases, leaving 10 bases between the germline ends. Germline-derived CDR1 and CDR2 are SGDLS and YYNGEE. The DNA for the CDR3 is TGTGCCAGCAGCGTGGGTACGGAGTCACCCCTCCACTTT. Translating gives CASSVGTESPLHF.

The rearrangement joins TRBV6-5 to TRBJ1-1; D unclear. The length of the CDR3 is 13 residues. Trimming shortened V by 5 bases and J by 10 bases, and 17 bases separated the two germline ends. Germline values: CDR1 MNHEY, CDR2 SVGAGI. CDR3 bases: TGTGCCAGCAGTATCCGAACTTCCGAGTTAGCTTTCTTT. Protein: CASSIRTSELAFF.

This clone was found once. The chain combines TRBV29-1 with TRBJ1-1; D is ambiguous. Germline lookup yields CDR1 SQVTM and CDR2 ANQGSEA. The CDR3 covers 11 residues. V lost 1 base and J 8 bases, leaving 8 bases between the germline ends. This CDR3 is CSVEGQSEAFF. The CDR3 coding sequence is TGCAGCGTTGAAGGGCAGAGCGAAGCTTTCTTT.

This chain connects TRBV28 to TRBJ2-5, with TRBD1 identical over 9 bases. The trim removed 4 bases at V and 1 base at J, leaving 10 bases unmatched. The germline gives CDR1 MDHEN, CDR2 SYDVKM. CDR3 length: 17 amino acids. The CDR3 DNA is TGTGCCAGCAGTTCCAACTCGGGACAGGGACCCCAAGAGACCCAGTACTTC. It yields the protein CASSSNSGQGPQETQYF.

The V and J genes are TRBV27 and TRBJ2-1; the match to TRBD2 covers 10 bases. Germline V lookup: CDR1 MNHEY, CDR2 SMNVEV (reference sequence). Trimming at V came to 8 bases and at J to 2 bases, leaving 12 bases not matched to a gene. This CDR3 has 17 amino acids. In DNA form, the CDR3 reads TGTGCCAGCTCAGGGGCTAGCGGGAGTCAAACCTACAATGAGCAGTTCTTC. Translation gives CASSGASGSQTYNEQFF.

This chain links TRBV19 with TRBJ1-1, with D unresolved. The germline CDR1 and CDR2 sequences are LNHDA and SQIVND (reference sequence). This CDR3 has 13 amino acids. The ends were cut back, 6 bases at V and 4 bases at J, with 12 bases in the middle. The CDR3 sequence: CASRAGRGTEAFF. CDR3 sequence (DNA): TGTGCCAGTAGGGCGGGGAGAGGCACTGAAGCTTTCTTT.

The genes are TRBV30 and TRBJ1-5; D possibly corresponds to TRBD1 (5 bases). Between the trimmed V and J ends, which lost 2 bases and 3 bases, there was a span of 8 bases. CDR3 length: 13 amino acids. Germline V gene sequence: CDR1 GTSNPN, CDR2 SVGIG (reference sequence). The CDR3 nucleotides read TGTGCCTGGAGTCACAGGACCAATCAGCCCCAGCATTTT. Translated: CAWSHRTNQPQHF.

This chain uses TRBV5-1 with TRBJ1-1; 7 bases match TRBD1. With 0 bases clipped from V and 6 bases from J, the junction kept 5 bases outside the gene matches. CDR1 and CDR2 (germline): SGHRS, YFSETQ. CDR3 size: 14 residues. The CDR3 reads CASSLAGTAAEAFF. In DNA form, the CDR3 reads TGCGCCAGCAGCTTGGCGGGGACAGCCGCTGAAGCTTTCTTT.

CDR3 bases: TGCGCCAGCAGCCAAGATGTTGAAGGCGGCTATGGCTACACCTTC. It specifies CASSQDVEGGYGYTF. The rearrangement uses TRBV4-1 and TRBJ1-2; D is uncertain. Germline CDR1 reads MGHRA; CDR2 reads YSYEKL. The V end was cut by 0 bases, the J end by 4 bases, with 12 bases between. The CDR3 is 15 residues long.

The CDR3 loop reads CASSMVGAVYSPLHF. The CDR3 bases are TGTGCCAGTAGTATGGTGGGGGCGGTTTATTCACCCCTCCACTTT. This chain joins TRBV19 and TRBJ1-6, with D tentatively TRBD1 (6 bases). Trimming removed 3 bases at V and 8 bases at J, with 14 bases between. Germline V gene sequence: CDR1 LNHDA, CDR2 SQIVND (reference sequence). The CDR3 has 15 residues.

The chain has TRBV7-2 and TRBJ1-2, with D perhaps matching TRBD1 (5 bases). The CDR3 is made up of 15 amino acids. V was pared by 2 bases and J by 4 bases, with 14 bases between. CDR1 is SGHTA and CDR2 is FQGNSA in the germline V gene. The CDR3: CASSLILRGSYGYTF. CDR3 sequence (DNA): TGTGCCAGCAGCTTAATATTACGGGGGAGCTATGGCTACACCTTC.

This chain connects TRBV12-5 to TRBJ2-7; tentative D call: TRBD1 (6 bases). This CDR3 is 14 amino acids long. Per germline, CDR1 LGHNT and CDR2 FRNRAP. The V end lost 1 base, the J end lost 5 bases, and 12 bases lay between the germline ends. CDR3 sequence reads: CASGLGQGINEQYF. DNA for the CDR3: TGTGCTAGTGGTTTGGGTCAGGGGATCAACGAGCAGTACTTC.

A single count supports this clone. The CDR3 nucleotides are TGTGCCAGCAGTGGAGGGACTAGCGGGAGATGGGATACGCAGTATTTT. Translating it yields CASSGGTSGRWDTQYF. The chain carries TRBV2 and TRBJ2-3, with 14 positions matching TRBD2. Germline CDR1 is SNHLY and CDR2 is FYNNEI. Trimming took 4 bases from V and 6 from J; bases not matched to a gene: 6. CDR3 length: 16 residues.

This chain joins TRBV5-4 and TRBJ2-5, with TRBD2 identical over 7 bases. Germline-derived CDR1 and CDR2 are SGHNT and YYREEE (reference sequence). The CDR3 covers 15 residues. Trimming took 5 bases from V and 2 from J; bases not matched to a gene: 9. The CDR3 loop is CASSKETSLQETQYF. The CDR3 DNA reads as TGTGCCAGCAGTAAGGAGACTAGCCTTCAAGAGACCCAGTACTTC.

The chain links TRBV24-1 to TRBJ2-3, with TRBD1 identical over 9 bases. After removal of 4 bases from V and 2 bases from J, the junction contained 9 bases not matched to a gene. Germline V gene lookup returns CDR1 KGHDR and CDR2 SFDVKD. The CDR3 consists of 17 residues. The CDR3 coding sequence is TGTGCCACCAGTGACAGGACAGGGGCCGATCTCACAGATACGCAGTATTTT. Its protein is CATSDRTGADLTDTQYF.

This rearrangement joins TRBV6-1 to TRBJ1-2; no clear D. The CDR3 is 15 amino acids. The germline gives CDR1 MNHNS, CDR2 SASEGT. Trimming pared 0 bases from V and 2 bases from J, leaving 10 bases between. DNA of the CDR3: TGTGCCAGCAGTGAAGCCTATCGAGGCAACTATGGCTACACCTTC. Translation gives CASSEAYRGNYGYTF.

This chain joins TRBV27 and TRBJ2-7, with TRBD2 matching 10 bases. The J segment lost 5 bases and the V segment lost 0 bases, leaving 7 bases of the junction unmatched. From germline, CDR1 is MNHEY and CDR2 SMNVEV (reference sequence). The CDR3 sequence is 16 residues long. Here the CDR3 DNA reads TGTGCCAGCAGTTTATCGAGGACTAGCGGCTTCCACGAGCAGTACTTC. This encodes CASSLSRTSGFHEQYF.

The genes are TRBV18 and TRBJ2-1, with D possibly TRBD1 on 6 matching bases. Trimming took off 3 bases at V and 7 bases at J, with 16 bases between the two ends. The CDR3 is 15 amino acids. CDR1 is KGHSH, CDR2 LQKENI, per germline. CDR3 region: CASSPPGTFGNEQFF. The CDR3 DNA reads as TGTGCCAGCTCACCCCCCGGGACATTTGGGAATGAGCAGTTCTTC.

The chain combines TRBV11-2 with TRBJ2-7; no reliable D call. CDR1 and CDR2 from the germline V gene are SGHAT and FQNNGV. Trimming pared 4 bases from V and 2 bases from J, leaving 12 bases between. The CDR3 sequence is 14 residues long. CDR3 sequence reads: CASSYDTLTYEQYF. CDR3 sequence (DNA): TGTGCCAGCAGCTACGACACCCTAACCTACGAGCAGTACTTC.

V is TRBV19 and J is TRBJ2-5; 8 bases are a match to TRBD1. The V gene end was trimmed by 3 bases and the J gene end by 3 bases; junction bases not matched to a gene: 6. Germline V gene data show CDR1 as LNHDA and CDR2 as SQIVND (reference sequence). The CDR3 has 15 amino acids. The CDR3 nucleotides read TGTGCCAGTAGTATTTCCAGGGGGCAAAAAGAGACCCAGTACTTC. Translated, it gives CASSISRGQKETQYF.

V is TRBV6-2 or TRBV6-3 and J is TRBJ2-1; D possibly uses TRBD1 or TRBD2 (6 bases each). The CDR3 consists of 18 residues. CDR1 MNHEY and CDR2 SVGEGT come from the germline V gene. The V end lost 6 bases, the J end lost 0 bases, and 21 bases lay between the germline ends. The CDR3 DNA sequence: TGTGCCAGCAGCCTAAACTCTCGTTCGGGGGCCTCCTACAATGAGCAGTTCTTC. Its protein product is CASSLNSRSGASYNEQFF.